Listed below are T cell receptor beta chains from one sample, sequenced in a study of OX40 agonist ivuxolimab in advanced cancers. TCRdb's table, derived via immunoSEQ multiplex PCR, lists solely in-frame clones and lacks some. Of fewer than 85,000 clones in the sample, around 81% are singletons; the top ten hold about 4.5%. The sample consisted of CD4+ or CD8+ T cells sorted from blood, taken in a trial of the OX40 agonist ivuxolimab. These receptors came from an adult with an advanced solid tumor such as melanoma, head and neck, liver or kidney cancer. Both conserved end residues are trimmed from each CDR3.

j_gene: TRBJ1-1
v_gene: TRBV7-9
CDR3aa: ASSLGGVNTEAF

j_gene: TRBJ1-6
v_gene: TRBV6-5
CDR3aa: ASSLTKSNSPLH

j_gene: TRBJ1-2
v_gene: TRBV5-1
CDR3aa: ASSLSDGKGYGYT

j_gene: TRBJ2-1
v_gene: TRBV19
CDR3aa: ASSRGPGKDNEQF

j_gene: TRBJ2-5
v_gene: TRBV5-1
CDR3aa: ASSRDPGTETQY

j_gene: TRBJ1-2
v_gene: TRBV7-9
CDR3aa: ASSLVDYGYT

j_gene: TRBJ1-5
v_gene: TRBV7-9
CDR3aa: ASSLLTDQPQH

j_gene: TRBJ1-1
v_gene: TRBV27
CDR3aa: ASRRPEALNTEAF

j_gene: TRBJ2-1
v_gene: TRBV11-2
CDR3aa: ASSLAGTSNEQF

j_gene: TRBJ1-5
v_gene: TRBV6-1
CDR3aa: ASSDRGRGNQPQH

j_gene: TRBJ2-3
v_gene: TRBV10-3
CDR3aa: AIGGRDTQY

j_gene: TRBJ2-1
v_gene: TRBV5-4
CDR3aa: ATSSGGVNNEQF

j_gene: TRBJ2-1
v_gene: TRBV5-1
CDR3aa: ASSRGGGGAFYEQF

j_gene: TRBJ2-7
v_gene: TRBV5-1
CDR3aa: ASSDTVAGSVQY

j_gene: TRBJ1-3
v_gene: TRBV6-5
CDR3aa: ASRVGTGGGNTIY

j_gene: TRBJ2-1
v_gene: TRBV19
CDR3aa: ASNKRGGPSSYNEQF

j_gene: TRBJ1-1
v_gene: TRBV10-3
CDR3aa: AIAEQGSYTEAF

j_gene: NA
v_gene: TRBV5-4
CDR3aa: ASSSMSTPFHEQY

j_gene: TRBJ2-3
v_gene: TRBV5-1
CDR3aa: ASSPPVAGFTDTQY

j_gene: NA
v_gene: TRBV5-1
CDR3aa: ASSPTGGGNTYEQY

j_gene: TRBJ2-5
v_gene: TRBV5-1
CDR3aa: ASSLNKGARETQY

j_gene: TRBJ1-1
v_gene: TRBV2
CDR3aa: ASSETRDTMNTEAF

j_gene: TRBJ1-1
v_gene: TRBV7-9
CDR3aa: ASSFGGGNTEAF

j_gene: TRBJ1-5
v_gene: TRBV28
CDR3aa: ASSSPVRWPQH

j_gene: TRBJ2-3
v_gene: TRBV9
CDR3aa: ASSIAPALDTQY

j_gene: TRBJ2-1
v_gene: TRBV19
CDR3aa: ASGAVRTGSYNEQF

j_gene: TRBJ1-1
v_gene: TRBV2
CDR3aa: ASSVQGVNTEAF

j_gene: TRBJ1-4
v_gene: TRBV19
CDR3aa: ASSGRQGGTNEKLF

j_gene: TRBJ1-1
v_gene: TRBV5-1
CDR3aa: ASSTGSYTEAF

j_gene: TRBJ2-7
v_gene: TRBV6-5
CDR3aa: ASSGGGTGLNEQY

j_gene: TRBJ1-2
v_gene: TRBV10-3
CDR3aa: AISEAAYYGYT

j_gene: TRBJ1-5
v_gene: TRBV2
CDR3aa: ASNIDGNSNQPQH

j_gene: TRBJ1-1
v_gene: TRBV27
CDR3aa: ASCHGGTGNKNSQAF

j_gene: TRBJ2-5
v_gene: TRBV2
CDR3aa: ASNGATGIQETQY

j_gene: TRBJ2-7
v_gene: TRBV4-3
CDR3aa: ASSQSAGTVDYEQY

j_gene: TRBJ1-5
v_gene: TRBV19
CDR3aa: ASSIVPGSESNQPQH